The T cell receptor (beta chain) under discussion was sequenced for a study of ipilimumab plus nivolumab after autologous stem cell transplantation. At the level of the study: The DLBCL group included primary refractory and relapsed cases. Whole-study findings and limits: TCR repertoire, Treg phenotype and gut microbiota reportedly support more study of this approach.

Libraries were prepared by immunoSEQ multiplex PCR; TCRdb keeps only in-frame clonotypes and omits some of them. The sample lists 77,000 or so clones; approximately 83% were seen once. Checkpoint therapy with ipilimumab 1 mg/kg began 14 to 28 days after transplant. Dosing: nivolumab 3 mg/kg IV, weeks 1, 4, 7, 10, then every two weeks to week 26. This clone was seen only a few times. The antigen is not known. This CDR3 region has 15 residues. V dropped 5 bases and J dropped 5 bases, with 18 bases sitting between them. Germline V CDR1 and CDR2: SEHNR, FQNEAQ (reference sequence). The chain is built from TRBV7-9 and TRBJ2-5; the D is unclear. The receptor was derived from a male donor with diffuse large B-cell lymphoma. Sequencing was performed on PBMCs, taken in a trial of ipilimumab plus nivolumab as post-transplant consolidation. The CDR3 DNA is TGTGCCAGCAGCCGCAGGAATATGAGGCGGGAGACCCAGTACTTC. Translated: CASSRRNMRRETQYF. The variable domain in full, completed from reference TRBV7-9 and TRBJ2-5, reads DTGVSQNPRHKITKRGQNVTFRCDPISEHNRLYWYRQTLGQGPEFLTYFQNEAQLEKSRLLSDRFSAERPKGSFSTLEIQRTEQGDSAMYLCASSRRNMRRETQYFGPGTRLLVL.